The clone carrying this TCR beta chain was seen repeatedly, ten times or more. The antigen is undetermined. Time point specified: sample taken at primary tumor resection. The donor group consisted of roughly 76 patients who had untreated, early-stage non-small cell lung cancer. This sample was taken from a study of spatial heterogeneity in lung cancer. Study-level background: Detection consistently yielded more beta chains than alpha chains. Study-level results: Tumor mutation counts were tracked by expanded intratumoral alpha and beta TCR counts. Nonsynonymous mutation counts, ubiquitous and regional, were tracked by the respective counts of ubiquitous and regional expanded TCRs.

TCRdb re-analysed the 5' RACE reads in MiXCR, keeping a single row per CDR3 protein. The repertoire includes 9,500 to 13,000 distinct CDR3 sequences, approximately 8% of them detected once, and roughly 19% sits in the top ten. The V gene's germline CDR1 is SGHNT and CDR2 YENEEA. The J segment lost 0 bases and the V segment lost 4 bases, leaving 8 bases of the junction unmatched. CDR3 length: 17 residues. The chain couples TRBV11-3 to TRBJ2-3; 9 positions agree with TRBD2. This clonotype originated in a male donor with early-stage non-small cell lung cancer. The specimen was lung tumor tissue, collected at surgery. CDR3 loop: CASSSRGTSGSTDTQYF. In nucleotides, the CDR3 is TGTGCCAGCAGCTCCAGGGGCACTAGCGGGAGCACAGATACGCAGTATTTT.